These 10 T cell receptor beta chains were sequenced from one sample in a study of blood T cells in healthy people across ages. Together with a sample-barcoded 5' primer, a J-beta primer mix was included in a second PCR lasting roughly 6 to 12 cycles. MiXCR was run by TCRdb on the 5' RACE reads, yielding one entry per CDR3 protein. The sample comprises some 1.8 million distinct CDR3 sequences, about two fifths of which are singletons, and around 23% rests with the top ten. What was sequenced was blood. These receptors were collected from a human donor in good health.

In its sample, this clonotype was seen many times. This chain joins TRBV4-2 and TRBJ1-2; D ambiguous. CDR1 is LGHNA and CDR2 is YNFKEQ in the germline V gene. V lost 0 bases to trimming and J lost 8 bases, with 13 bases between them. The CDR3 contains 14 residues. The CDR3 bases are TGTGCCAGCAGCCAAGAGGGTGCCGCCTGGGGCTACACCTTC. It codes for CASSQEGAAWGYTF.

The V gene is TRBV7-9, the J gene TRBJ2-4, with 9 nucleotides matching TRBD1. Judging by the DNA end, TRBJ2-7 fits better; the J call may be wrong. The germline V gene encodes CDR1 SEHNR and CDR2 FQNEAQ (reference sequence). The CDR3 is 15 amino acids. The CDR3 region is CASSGQGNPCYEQYF. CDR3 coding DNA: TGTGCCAGCAGCGGACAGGGGAACCCCTGTTACGAGCAGTACTTC.

The genes are TRBV27 and TRBJ1-2; TRBD1 aligns across 7 bases. The CDR3 has 16 amino acids. Germline-derived CDR1 and CDR2 are MNHEY and SMNVEV (reference sequence). V dropped 4 bases and J dropped 7; count of bases not matched to a gene: 15. CDR3 nucleotides: TGTGCCAGCAGTTCCGCAGGGGGGGGTAGGGCTGGTGGCTACACCTTC. It is translated as CASSSAGGGRAGGYTF.

This clonotype was detected a few times. The genes are TRBV12-3 or TRBV12-4 and TRBJ1-4, with unresolved D. With 10 bases removed from V and 4 bases from J, the gap between germline ends came to 13 bases. This CDR3 is built from 13 residues. The CDR3, as DNA: TGTGCCACCGGAGGCCTACGTAATGAAAAACTGTTTTTT. Translated: CATGGLRNEKLFF.

The V and J genes are TRBV20-1 and TRBJ1-2; maybe TRBD1 (5 bases). Germline CDR1 reads DFQATT; CDR2 reads SNEGSKA (reference sequence). This CDR3 spans 15 amino acids. The V gene lost 1 base and the J gene lost 5 bases, with 17 bases spanning the gap. The CDR3 DNA is TGCAGTGCTAGAGGGAGTTTTCATGAGGGGTATGGCTACACCTTC. It codes for CSARGSFHEGYGYTF.

This clonotype was picked up a small number of times. J is TRBJ1-1 and V is TRBV29-1; possible D gene TRBD1, 6 bases. The CDR3 sequence is 13 residues long. V lost 7 bases, J lost 1 base, and 13 bases lay in between. CDR1 SQVTM and CDR2 ANQGSEA come from the germline V gene. The CDR3, as DNA: TGCAGCGCCTCTGAGGGGGGGAACACTGAAGCTTTCTTT. Protein sequence: CSASEGGNTEAFF.

The J gene is TRBJ2-2, the V gene TRBV7-9; D is perhaps TRBD1 (6 bases). V lost 5 bases, J lost 0 bases, and 19 bases lay in between. Germline V lookup: CDR1 SEHNR, CDR2 FQNEAQ (reference sequence). This CDR3 is built from 18 residues. This CDR3 is CASSPNLEGTPNTGELFF. The CDR3 DNA is TGTGCCAGCAGCCCCAACCTTGAGGGGACACCGAACACCGGGGAGCTGTTTTTT.

The chain joins TRBV29-1 to TRBJ2-7, with TRBD1 as a possible D gene (6 bases). Germline V lookup: CDR1 SQVTM, CDR2 ANQGSEA. The CDR3 is 13 amino acids. V gave up 6 bases and J gave up 3 bases, with 15 bases separating them. The chain's CDR3 is CSVRDNPSYEQYF. Here the CDR3 DNA reads TGCAGCGTCCGGGACAACCCTAGCTACGAGCAGTACTTC.

The sample holds a few counts of this clonotype. The gene calls are TRBV6-5 and TRBJ1-2; TRBD1 agrees at 10 bases. Per the germline V gene, CDR1 is MNHEY and CDR2 is SVGAGI. The V and J ends lost 7 bases and 5 bases, in that order; junction bases with no gene match: 7. The CDR3 is 14 residues long. Here the CDR3 reads CASTSGQGLYGYTF. The CDR3 coding sequence is TGTGCCAGCACCTCGGGACAGGGGCTATATGGCTACACCTTC.

Comments on this clonotype: The junction differs from germline at one of its ends, possibly a read error. The V call is TRBV29-1, the J call TRBJ1-1; D unresolved. Germline CDR1 SQVTM, CDR2 ANQGSEA. The length of the CDR3 is 13 residues. DNA for the CDR3: TGCAGCGTTGGACACCCGAGGAACACTGAGGCTTTCTTT. Translating it yields CSVGHPRNTEAFF. Full variable domain (outside the CDR3, taken from reference TRBV29-1 and TRBJ1-1): SAVISQKPSRDICQRGTSLTIQCQVDSQVTMMFWYRQQPGQSLTLIATANQGSEATYESGFVIDKFPISRPNLTFSTLTVSNMSPEDSSIYLCSVGHPRNTEAFFGQGTRLTVV.